The 21 T cell receptor delta chains in this list originate from one sample, sequenced in a study of Vδ1+ human thymocytes. No antigens are known for them. The template was reverse-transcribed extracted RNA. Pooled V-gene forward primers with one constant-region reverse primer generated the CDR3 amplicons by multiplex PCR. TCRdb re-called the multiplex PCR reads via CATT. Of 23,000 or so delta-chain clones listed, roughly 29% were seen once; the top ten hold roughly 1.5%. The study, taken as a whole, reports: Highly polyclonal TRG and TRD repertoires with Gaussian CDR3 length distributions appeared in thymus.

The material sequenced was Vdelta1+ gamma-delta thymocytes from the thymus. The subset: FACS-sorted CD3+ TCRalphabeta- TCRVdelta1+ TCRVdelta2- thymocytes. The receptors shown here come from a boy in the first two years of life who had congenital heart surgery.

The J gene is TRDJ3, the V gene TRDV2; D tentatively fits TRDD2 or TRDD3 (5 bases each). Trimming removed 9 bases at V and 0 bases at J, with 23 bases between. Germline CDR1 and CDR2: GEAIGNYY and EKD. CDR3 length: 19 residues. The CDR3 coding sequence is TGTGCCACGAGTTGTTCCTGGGTGCCAAGCTCCTGGGACACCCGACAGATGTTTTTC. It is translated as CATSCSWVPSSWDTRQMFF.

V is TRDV1 and J is TRDJ1; a possible D gene is TRDD3 (5 bases). The V end was cut by 4 bases, the J end by 8 bases, with 17 bases between. Germline V CDR1 and CDR2: TSWWSYY, QGS. CDR3 length equals 14 residues. CDR3 region: CALGGSSRWVKLIF. As DNA, the CDR3 is TGTGCTCTTGGGGGCTCGTCCCGCTGGGTAAAACTCATCTTT.

V usage is TRDV1 and J usage is TRDJ1; a weak D match, TRDD3 (6 bases). The CDR3 is 15 residues long. Germline CDR1 reads TSWWSYY; CDR2 reads QGS. Trimming took 5 bases from V and 0 from J, leaving 13 bases between them. Here the CDR3 DNA reads TGTGCTCTTGGGCCGGTAATGGGGGACACCGATAAACTCATCTTT. Translation gives CALGPVMGDTDKLIF.

Details on this clone: Other DNA sequences from this sample encode an identical CDR3 as well. The V and J genes are TRDV3 and TRDJ3; D is perhaps TRDD1 or TRDD3 (5 bases each). The V and J ends lost 2 bases and 0 bases respectively, with 29 bases between them. The CDR3 sequence is 22 residues long. Germline CDR1 TVYSNPD, CDR2 GDNSRS (reference sequence). CDR3 sequence (DNA): TGTGCCTTTTGGTTCTCCGGAAATTACTGGCTGATTAGCTCCTGGGACACCCGACAGATGTTTTTC. The encoded protein is CAFWFSGNYWLISSWDTRQMFF.

The chain employs TRDV3 and TRDJ1, with 10 bases identical to TRDD3. The germline V gene encodes CDR1 TVYSNPD and CDR2 GDNSRS (reference sequence). The CDR3 is 19 amino acids. Unmatched junction bases numbered 22, after V lost 4 bases and J lost 2 bases. The CDR3 DNA follows: TGTGCCTCGAAGAATTGCCGCCTTCTTACTGGGGGATGGACCGATAAACTCATCTTT. The encoded protein is CASKNCRLLTGGWTDKLIF.

This clone was observed many times. Distinct nucleotide sequences in the sample also encode this CDR3. The chain couples TRDV1 to TRDJ1; the D gene is possibly TRDD2 (5 bases). There are 19 residues in the CDR3. Germline values: CDR1 TSWWSYY, CDR2 QGS. Trimming took off 0 bases at V and 2 bases at J, with 22 bases between the two ends. The CDR3 reads CALGELRTFAIGRTDKLIF. For the CDR3, the DNA is TGTGCTCTTGGGGAACTCCGTACCTTCGCGATAGGACGAACCGATAAACTCATCTTT.

This rearrangement joins TRDV1 to TRDJ1; 13 bases match TRDD3. The CDR3 extends over 24 amino acids. With V trimmed by 2 bases and J by 0 bases, 24 bases remained unmatched. Per germline, CDR1 TSWWSYY and CDR2 QGS. In nucleotides, the CDR3 is TGTGCTCTTGGGGAATACGGAACAGGGCTCCGTACTGGGGGATACGGAGTGTACACCGATAAACTCATCTTT. It is translated as CALGEYGTGLRTGGYGVYTDKLIF.

This clone showed up just a few times. The rearrangement uses TRDV1 and TRDJ1; tentatively, D is TRDD3 (6 bases). Germline CDR1 is TSWWSYY and CDR2 is QGS. Trimming removed 10 bases from V and 0 bases from J, with 21 bases in between. The CDR3 consists of 16 residues. CDR3 residues: CAQAYVLGRYTDKLIF. In DNA, the CDR3 is TGTGCTCAAGCCTACGTACTGGGAAGGTACACCGATAAACTCATCTTT.

The chain is built from TRDV1 and TRDJ1; 10 nucleotides match TRDD3. The CDR3 is made up of 22 amino acids. The V gene end was trimmed by 1 base and the J gene end by 3 bases; junction bases not matched to a gene: 23. Looked up from germline, CDR1 is TSWWSYY and CDR2 is QGS. CDR3 nucleotides: TGTGCTCTTGGGGAACCGGCCCTTCCGTACTGGGGGATGCCAGCGTACGCCGATAAACTCATCTTT. Its translation is CALGEPALPYWGMPAYADKLIF.

This clone is termed medium-sized. This chain connects TRDV1 to TRDJ1; D unclear. Per germline, CDR1 TSWWSYY and CDR2 QGS. Trimming took off 5 bases at V and 1 base at J, with 5 bases between the two ends. This CDR3 spans 12 amino acids. The CDR3 loop reads CALGNPTDKLIF. The CDR3 bases are TGTGCTCTTGGGAACCCCACCGATAAACTCATCTTT.

The rearrangement joins TRDV1 to TRDJ1, with 7 bases lining up with TRDD3. The CDR3 is made up of 22 amino acids. Germline V gives CDR1 TSWWSYY, CDR2 QGS. Unmatched junction bases numbered 26, after V lost 0 bases and J lost 4 bases. The CDR3 protein is CALGELRLGLGARGEGDDKLIF. The CDR3 bases are TGTGCTCTTGGGGAACTAAGGCTCGGGCTGGGGGCCCGCGGGGAGGGTGACGATAAACTCATCTTT.

There are a few counts of this clone. This chain links TRDV1 with TRDJ2, with a possible D match to TRDD2 (7 bases). V was clipped by 4 bases and J by 4 bases, with 37 bases between them. The CDR3 is 23 amino acids. Looked up from germline, CDR1 is TSWWSYY and CDR2 is QGS. The CDR3 region has the DNA TGTGCTCTTGGGGGTCCCGCCTTCCTCTCTGGTGGGGGGCCCTTCGTAGGGACAGCACAACTCTTCTTT. As protein: CALGGPAFLSGGGPFVGTAQLFF.

The V gene is TRDV1, the J gene TRDJ1; tentatively, D is TRDD3 (5 bases). Germline CDR1 is TSWWSYY and CDR2 is QGS. The CDR3 sequence is 20 residues long. V gave up 0 bases and J gave up 2 bases, with 25 bases separating them. CDR3 sequence reads: CALGELSTRDSVRVTDKLIF. The CDR3 nucleotides are TGTGCTCTTGGGGAACTTTCCACGAGGGATTCGGTGAGGGTGACCGATAAACTCATCTTT.

By sample share, this clone is medium-sized. The gene calls are TRDV1 and TRDJ1; 11 bases are shared with TRDD3. Germline loops: CDR1 TSWWSYY, CDR2 QGS. J was trimmed by 0 bases and V by 5 bases; bases with no gene match: 20. The CDR3 has 21 residues. Written as DNA, the CDR3 is TGTGCTCTTGGGTCCCCCTTCCCCCCTGGGGGATACACTGGGTACACCGATAAACTCATCTTT. Amino acid sequence: CALGSPFPPGGYTGYTDKLIF.

The rearrangement uses TRDV1 and TRDJ1; D gene unclear. The CDR3 totals 20 residues. Germline V gene data show CDR1 as TSWWSYY and CDR2 as QGS. V lost 2 bases, J lost 0 bases, and 25 bases lay in between. The CDR3 coding sequence is TGTGCTCTTGGGGAATGTAAGTCTGTCGCCCTTTACACGTACACCGATAAACTCATCTTT. Translation gives CALGECKSVALYTYTDKLIF.

Regarding this clone: A much bigger clone sits one base away, suggesting this may be a read error. The chain combines TRDV1 with TRDJ1; D is ambiguous. Trimming cost V 4 bases and J 0 bases, with 21 bases left between them. Germline lookup yields CDR1 TSWWSYY and CDR2 QGS. This CDR3 spans 18 amino acids. CDR3 amino acids: CALGANTRTRPYTDKLIF. CDR3 nucleotide sequence: TGTGCTCTTGGGGCTAACACTCGTACCCGCCCGTACACCGATAAACTCATCTTT.

This clone was seen a handful of times. Additional DNA sequences in this sample encode the identical CDR3. V and J are TRDV1 and TRDJ1, with 7 positions matching TRDD3. V lost 3 bases and J lost 0; bases outside the gene matches: 16. The CDR3 length is 19 residues. Germline CDR1 TSWWSYY, CDR2 QGS. This chain's CDR3 is CALGDKSERSWGYTDKLIF. Written as DNA, the CDR3 is TGTGCTCTTGGGGATAAGAGTGAGAGGAGCTGGGGGTACACCGATAAACTCATCTTT.

Worth noting for this clone: A much larger clone sits a single nucleotide away, making a read error possible. The same CDR3 also results from other DNA sequences found in this sample. The chain recombines TRDV1 with TRDJ1; D might be TRDD2 or TRDD3, each matching 7 bases. In germline, CDR1 is TSWWSYY, CDR2 QGS. This CDR3 is 18 amino acids long. The CDR3 spells CALGAFPTLGGYTDKLIF. The CDR3 bases are TGTGCCCTTGGGGCATTTCCTACTCTGGGGGGCTACACCGATAAACTCATCTTT.

The rearrangement joins TRDV1 to TRDJ1, with unresolved D. CDR3 size: 15 residues. Looked up from germline, CDR1 is TSWWSYY and CDR2 is QGS. Trimming removed 4 bases at V and 2 bases at J, with 14 bases between. In nucleotides, the CDR3 is TGTGCTCTTGGGGGGGCCGACTACGGGACCGATAAACTCATCTTT. It specifies CALGGADYGTDKLIF.

A word on this clone: The sample carries other DNA sequences with the same CDR3. This rearrangement joins TRDV1 to TRDJ1; 7 positions match TRDD2. V shed 4 bases, J shed 0 bases, and the junction held 11 bases outside the gene matches. The CDR3 has 17 amino acids. Germline V CDR1 and CDR2: TSWWSYY, QGS. The CDR3 protein is CALGASYRTAHTDKLIF. CDR3 in DNA: TGTGCTCTTGGGGCTTCCTATCGGACTGCCCACACCGATAAACTCATCTTT.

The chain combines TRDV1 with TRDJ1, with D tentatively TRDD3 (6 bases). The germline CDR1 and CDR2 sequences are TSWWSYY and QGS. The CDR3 extends over 22 amino acids. V shed 4 bases and J shed 0 bases, with 33 bases lying between them. This CDR3 is CALGVWPRPYWVSLLYTDKLIF. In DNA form, the CDR3 reads TGTGCTCTTGGGGTCTGGCCTAGGCCATACTGGGTCAGCTTGCTGTACACCGATAAACTCATCTTT.